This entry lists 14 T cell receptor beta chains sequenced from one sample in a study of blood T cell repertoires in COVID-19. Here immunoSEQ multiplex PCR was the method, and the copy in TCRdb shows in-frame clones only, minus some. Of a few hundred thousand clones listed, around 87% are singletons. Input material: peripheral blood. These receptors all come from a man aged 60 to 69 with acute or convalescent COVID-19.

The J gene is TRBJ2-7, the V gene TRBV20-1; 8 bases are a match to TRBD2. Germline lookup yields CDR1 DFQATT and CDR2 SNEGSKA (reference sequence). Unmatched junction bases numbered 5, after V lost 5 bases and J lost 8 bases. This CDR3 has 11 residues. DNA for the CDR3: TGCAGTGCTCACGGGACTAGTAAGCAGTACTTC. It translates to CSAHGTSKQYF.

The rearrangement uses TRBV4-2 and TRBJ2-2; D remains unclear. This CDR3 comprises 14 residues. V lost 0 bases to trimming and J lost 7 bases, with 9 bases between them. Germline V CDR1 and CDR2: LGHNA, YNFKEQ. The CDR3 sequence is CASSQDTLGGELFF. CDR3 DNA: TGTGCCAGCAGCCAAGACACCCTAGGCGGGGAGCTGTTTTTT.

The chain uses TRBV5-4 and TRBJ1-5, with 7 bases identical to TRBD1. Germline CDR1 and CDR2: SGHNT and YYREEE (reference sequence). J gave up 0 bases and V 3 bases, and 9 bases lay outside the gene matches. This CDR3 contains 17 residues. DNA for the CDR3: TGTGCCAGCAGCTCGCGAGGGACAGCCTCTAGCAATCAGCCCCAGCATTTT. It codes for CASSSRGTASSNQPQHF.

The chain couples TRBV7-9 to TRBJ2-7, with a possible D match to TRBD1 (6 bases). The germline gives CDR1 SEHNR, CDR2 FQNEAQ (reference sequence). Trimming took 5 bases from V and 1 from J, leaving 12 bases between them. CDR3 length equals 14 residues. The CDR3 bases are TGTGCCAGCAGCCGTCTGGGACAATCCTACGAGCAGTACTTC. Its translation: CASSRLGQSYEQYF.

Here the CDR3 reads CASSLAGGSYEQYF. CDR3 nucleotide sequence: TGTGCCAGCAGCTTAGCCGGCGGCTCCTACGAGCAGTACTTC. J is TRBJ2-7 and V is TRBV7-8, with unresolved D. The CDR3 loop spans 14 amino acids. Looked up from germline, CDR1 is SGHVS and CDR2 is FQNEAQ. Trimming shortened V by 0 bases and J by 0 bases, and 6 bases separated the two germline ends.

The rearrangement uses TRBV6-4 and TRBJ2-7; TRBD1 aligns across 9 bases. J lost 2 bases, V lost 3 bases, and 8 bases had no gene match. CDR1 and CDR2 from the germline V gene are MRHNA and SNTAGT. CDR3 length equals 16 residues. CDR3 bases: TGTGCCAGCAGTGAAACGGACAGGGGTATCGCCTACGAGCAGTACTTC. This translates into CASSETDRGIAYEQYF.

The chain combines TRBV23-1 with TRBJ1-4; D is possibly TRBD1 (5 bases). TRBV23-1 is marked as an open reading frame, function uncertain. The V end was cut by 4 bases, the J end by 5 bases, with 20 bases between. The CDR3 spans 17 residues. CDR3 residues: CASSPNPAGSKNEKLFF. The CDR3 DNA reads TGCGCCAGCAGTCCCAACCCCGCAGGGTCTAAGAATGAAAAACTGTTTTTT.

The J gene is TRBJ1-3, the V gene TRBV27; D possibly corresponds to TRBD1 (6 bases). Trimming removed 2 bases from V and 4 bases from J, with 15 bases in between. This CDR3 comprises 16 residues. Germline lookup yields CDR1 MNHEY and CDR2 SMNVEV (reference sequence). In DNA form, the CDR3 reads TGTGCCAGCAGTTTAGTTGGCTCAGGGGTGGGAAACACCATATATTTT. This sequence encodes CASSLVGSGVGNTIYF.

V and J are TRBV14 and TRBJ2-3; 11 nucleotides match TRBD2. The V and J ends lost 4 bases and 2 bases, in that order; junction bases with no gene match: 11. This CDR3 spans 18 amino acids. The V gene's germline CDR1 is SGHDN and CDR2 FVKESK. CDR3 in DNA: TGTGCCAGCAGCCTCGGACTCCTAGCGGGGGGCTCCACAGATACGCAGTATTTT. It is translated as CASSLGLLAGGSTDTQYF.

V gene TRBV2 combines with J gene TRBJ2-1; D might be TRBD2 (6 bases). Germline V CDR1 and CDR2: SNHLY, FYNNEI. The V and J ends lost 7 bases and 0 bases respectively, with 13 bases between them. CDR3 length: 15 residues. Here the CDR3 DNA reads TGTGCCAGCATCCGGAGGGGAACCTCCTACAATGAGCAGTTCTTC. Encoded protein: CASIRRGTSYNEQFF. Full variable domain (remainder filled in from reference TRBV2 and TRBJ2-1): EPEVTQTPSHQVTQMGQEVILRCVPISNHLYFYWYRQILGQKVEFLVSFYNNEISEKSEIFDDQFSVERPDGSNFTLKIRSTKLEDSAMYFCASIRRGTSYNEQFFGPGTRLTVL.

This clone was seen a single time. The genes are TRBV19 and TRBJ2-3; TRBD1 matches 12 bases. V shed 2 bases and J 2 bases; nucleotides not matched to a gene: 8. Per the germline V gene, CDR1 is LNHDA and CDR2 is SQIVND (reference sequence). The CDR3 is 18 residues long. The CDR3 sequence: CASSIPRTGQGATDTQYF. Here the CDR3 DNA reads TGTGCCAGTAGTATACCCAGGACGGGACAGGGGGCCACAGATACGCAGTATTTT. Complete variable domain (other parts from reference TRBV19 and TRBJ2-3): DGGITQSPKYLFRKEGQNVTLSCEQNLNHDAMYWYRQDPGQGLRLIYYSQIVNDFQKGDIAEGYSVSREKKESFPLTVTSAQKNPTAFYLCASSIPRTGQGATDTQYFGPGTRLTVL.

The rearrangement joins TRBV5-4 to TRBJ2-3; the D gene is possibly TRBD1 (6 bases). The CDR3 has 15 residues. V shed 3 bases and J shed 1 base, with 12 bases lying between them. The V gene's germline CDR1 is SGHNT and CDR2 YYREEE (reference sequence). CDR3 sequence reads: CASSSGTYRTDTQYF. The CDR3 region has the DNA TGTGCCAGCAGCTCCGGGACATATCGCACAGATACGCAGTATTTT.

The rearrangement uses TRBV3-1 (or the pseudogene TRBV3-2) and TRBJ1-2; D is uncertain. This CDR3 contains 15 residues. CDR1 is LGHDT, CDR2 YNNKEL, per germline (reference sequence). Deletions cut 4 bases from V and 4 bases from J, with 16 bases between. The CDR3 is CASSPARIGAYGYTF. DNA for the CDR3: TGTGCCAGCAGCCCGGCGCGGATTGGCGCCTATGGCTACACCTTC.

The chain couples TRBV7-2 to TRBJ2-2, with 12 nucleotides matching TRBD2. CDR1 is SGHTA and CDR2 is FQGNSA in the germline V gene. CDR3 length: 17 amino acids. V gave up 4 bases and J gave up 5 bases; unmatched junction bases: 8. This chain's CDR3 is CASSSPGLAGFTGELFF. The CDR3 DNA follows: TGTGCCAGCAGCTCACCCGGACTAGCGGGGTTTACCGGGGAGCTGTTTTTT. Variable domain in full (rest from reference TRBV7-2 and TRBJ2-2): GAGVSQSPSNKVTEKGKDVELRCDPISGHTALYWYRQSLGQGLEFLIYFQGNSAPDKSGLPSDRFSAERTGGSVSTLTIQRTQQEDSAVYLCASSSPGLAGFTGELFFGEGSRLTVL.